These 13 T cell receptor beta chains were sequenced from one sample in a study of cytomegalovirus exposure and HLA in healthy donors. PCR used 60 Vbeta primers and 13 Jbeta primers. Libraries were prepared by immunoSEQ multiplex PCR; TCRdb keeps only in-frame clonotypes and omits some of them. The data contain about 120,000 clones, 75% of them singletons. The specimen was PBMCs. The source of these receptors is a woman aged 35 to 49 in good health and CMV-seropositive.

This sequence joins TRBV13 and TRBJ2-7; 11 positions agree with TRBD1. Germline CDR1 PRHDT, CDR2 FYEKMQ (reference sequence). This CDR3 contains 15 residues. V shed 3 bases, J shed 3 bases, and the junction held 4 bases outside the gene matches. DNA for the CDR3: TGTGCCAGCAGCTTCCTGGACAGGGGGCTCTACGAGCAGTACTTC. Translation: CASSFLDRGLYEQYF.

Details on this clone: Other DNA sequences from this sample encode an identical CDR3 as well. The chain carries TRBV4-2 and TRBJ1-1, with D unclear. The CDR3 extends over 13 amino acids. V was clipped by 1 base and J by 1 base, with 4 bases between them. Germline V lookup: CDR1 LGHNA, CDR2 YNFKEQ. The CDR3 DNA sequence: TGTGCCAGCAGCCAAGCAGGGAACACTGAAGCTTTCTTT. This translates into CASSQAGNTEAFF.

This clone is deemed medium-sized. The CDR3 coding sequence is TGTGCCAGCAGTGAAATAGGCCTAGCGGGAACCTACGAGCAGTACTTC. Translated, it gives CASSEIGLAGTYEQYF. The rearrangement joins TRBV2 to TRBJ2-7, with TRBD2 matching over 9 bases. V lost 2 bases to trimming and J lost 2 bases; unmatched junction nucleotides: 7. The CDR3 extends over 16 amino acids. Germline assignment: CDR1 SNHLY and CDR2 FYNNEI.

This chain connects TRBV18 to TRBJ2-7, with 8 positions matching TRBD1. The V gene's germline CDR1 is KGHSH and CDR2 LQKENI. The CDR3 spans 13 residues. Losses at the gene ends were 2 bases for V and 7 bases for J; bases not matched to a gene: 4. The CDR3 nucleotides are TGTGCCAGCTCACCAGTCGGACAGGGAGAGCAGTACTTC. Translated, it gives CASSPVGQGEQYF.

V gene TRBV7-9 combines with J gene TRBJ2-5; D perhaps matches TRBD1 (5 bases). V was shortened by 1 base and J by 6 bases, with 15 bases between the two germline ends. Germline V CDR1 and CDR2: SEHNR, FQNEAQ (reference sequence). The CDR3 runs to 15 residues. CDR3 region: CASSLGGAPGKTQYF. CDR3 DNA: TGTGCCAGCAGCTTAGGTGGGGCACCAGGAAAGACCCAGTACTTC.

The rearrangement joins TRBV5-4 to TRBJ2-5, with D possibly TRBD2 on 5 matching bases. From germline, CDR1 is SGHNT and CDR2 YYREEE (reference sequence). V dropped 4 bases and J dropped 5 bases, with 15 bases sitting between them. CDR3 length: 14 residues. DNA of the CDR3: TGTGCCAGCAGCAGCAGCGGAGTTAGGGAGACCCAGTACTTC. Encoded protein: CASSSSGVRETQYF. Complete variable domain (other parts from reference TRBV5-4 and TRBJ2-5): ETGVTQSPTHLIKTRGQQVTLRCSSQSGHNTVSWYQQALGQGPQFIFQYYREEENGRGNFPPRFSGLQFPNYSSELNVNALELDDSALYLCASSSSGVRETQYFGPGTRLLVL.

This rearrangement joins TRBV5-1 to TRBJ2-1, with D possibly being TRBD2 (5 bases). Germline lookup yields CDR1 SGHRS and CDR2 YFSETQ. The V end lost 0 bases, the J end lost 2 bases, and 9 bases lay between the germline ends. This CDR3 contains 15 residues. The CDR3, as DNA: TGCGCCAGCAGCTTGGATGCGGGCCCCTACAATGAGCAGTTCTTC. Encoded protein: CASSLDAGPYNEQFF.

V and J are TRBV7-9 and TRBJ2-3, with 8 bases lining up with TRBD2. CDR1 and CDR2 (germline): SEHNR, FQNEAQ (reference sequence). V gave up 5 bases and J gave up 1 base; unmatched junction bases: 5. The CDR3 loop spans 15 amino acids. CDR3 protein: CASSPGRGGTDTQYF. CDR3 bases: TGTGCCAGCAGCCCGGGGCGGGGGGGCACAGATACGCAGTATTTT.

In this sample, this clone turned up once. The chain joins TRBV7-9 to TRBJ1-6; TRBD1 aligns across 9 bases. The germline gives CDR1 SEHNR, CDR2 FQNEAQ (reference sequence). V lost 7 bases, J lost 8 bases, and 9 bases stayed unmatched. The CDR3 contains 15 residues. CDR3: CASIPRDRADSPLHF. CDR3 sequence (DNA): TGTGCCAGCATCCCGAGGGACAGGGCGGATTCACCCCTCCACTTT.

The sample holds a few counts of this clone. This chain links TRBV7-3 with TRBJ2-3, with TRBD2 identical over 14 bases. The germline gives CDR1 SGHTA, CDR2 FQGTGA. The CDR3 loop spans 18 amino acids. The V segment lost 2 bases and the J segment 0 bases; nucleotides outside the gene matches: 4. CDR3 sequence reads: CASSLGLAGGLSTDTQYF. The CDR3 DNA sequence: TGTGCCAGCAGCTTAGGACTAGCGGGAGGCCTCAGCACAGATACGCAGTATTTT.

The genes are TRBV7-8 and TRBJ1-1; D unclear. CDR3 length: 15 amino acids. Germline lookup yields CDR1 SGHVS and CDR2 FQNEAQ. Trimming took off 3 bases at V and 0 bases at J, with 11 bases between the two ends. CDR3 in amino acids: CASSFDPRMNTEAFF. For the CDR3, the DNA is TGTGCCAGCAGCTTTGATCCGAGGATGAACACTGAAGCTTTCTTT.

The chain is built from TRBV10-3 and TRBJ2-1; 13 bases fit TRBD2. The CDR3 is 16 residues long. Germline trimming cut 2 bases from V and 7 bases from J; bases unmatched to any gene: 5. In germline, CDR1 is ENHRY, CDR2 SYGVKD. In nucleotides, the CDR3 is TGTGCCATCAGTGAGACTAGCGGGAGGGCCTTTAATGAGCAGTTCTTC. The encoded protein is CAISETSGRAFNEQFF.

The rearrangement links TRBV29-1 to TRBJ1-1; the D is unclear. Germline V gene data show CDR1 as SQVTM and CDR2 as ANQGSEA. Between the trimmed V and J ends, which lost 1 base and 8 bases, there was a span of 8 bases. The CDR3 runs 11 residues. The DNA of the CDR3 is TGCAGCGTTGAAGGGGCAGCCGAAGCTTTCTTT. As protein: CSVEGAAEAFF.